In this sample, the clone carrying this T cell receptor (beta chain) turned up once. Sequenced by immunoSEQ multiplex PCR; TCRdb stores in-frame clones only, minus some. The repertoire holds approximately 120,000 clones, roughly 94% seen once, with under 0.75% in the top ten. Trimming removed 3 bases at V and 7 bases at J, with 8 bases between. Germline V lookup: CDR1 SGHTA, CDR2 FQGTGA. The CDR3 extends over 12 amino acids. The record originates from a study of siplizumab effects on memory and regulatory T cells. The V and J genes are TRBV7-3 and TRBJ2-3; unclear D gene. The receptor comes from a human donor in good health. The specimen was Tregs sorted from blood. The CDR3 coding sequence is TGTGCCAGCAGCTTCGGGCGGCATACGCAGTATTTT. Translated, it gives CASSFGRHTQYF.